These T cell receptor beta chains were read from a single sample in a study of blood T cell repertoires in COVID-19. Sequencing used immunoSEQ multiplex PCR; TCRdb keeps in-frame clones, though not all of them. Of over 60,000 clones listed, roughly 80% are singletons. Source material: peripheral blood. The receptors derive from a woman of 80 years or more with acute or convalescent COVID-19. Each CDR3 is given with its conserved first and last residue. The order of the fields is V gene, clone size, CDR3 protein. Clone size appears in some rows only: once, few, many, or a class for an expanded clone.

TRBV6-5,once,CASSYSTPQAEAFF
TRBV29-1,-,CSVLLTSVDEQFF
TRBV7-2,-,CASSLIGQSDEQYF
TRBV7-6,-,CASSSPGVRGGPGELFF
TRBV10-3,-,CAIAGTTNTEAFF
TRBV14,-,CASSTFDEQFF
TRBV7-7,once,CASSHGQGGETQYF
TRBV6-1,-,CASSEQGLEQFF
TRBV4-1,few,CASSQEGRGSYNEQFF
TRBV5-4,-,CASSPPNGELFF
TRBV5-5,-,CASSLSDRFEAFF
TRBV6-6,-,CASSRRTSGREQGDEQFF
TRBV3-1/TRBV3-2,-,CASSQDFLALEQYF